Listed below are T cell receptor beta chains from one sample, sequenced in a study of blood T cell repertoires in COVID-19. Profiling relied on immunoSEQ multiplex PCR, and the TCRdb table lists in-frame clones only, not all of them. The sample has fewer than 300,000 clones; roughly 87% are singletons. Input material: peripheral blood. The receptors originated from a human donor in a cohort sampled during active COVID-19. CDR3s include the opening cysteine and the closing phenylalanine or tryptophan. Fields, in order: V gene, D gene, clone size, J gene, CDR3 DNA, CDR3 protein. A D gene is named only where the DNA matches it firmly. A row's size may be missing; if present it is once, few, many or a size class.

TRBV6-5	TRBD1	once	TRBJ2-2	TGTGCCAGCAGTTGGACGGGACAGGGGGCCGGGGAGCTGTTTTTT	CASSWTGQGAGELFF
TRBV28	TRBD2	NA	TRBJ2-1	TGTGCCAGCACTCGATCTAGCGGGAGTGTCTATGAGCAGTTCTTC	CASTRSSGSVYEQFF
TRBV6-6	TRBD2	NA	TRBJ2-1	TGTGCCAGCAGTTCTAGCGGGGACAATGAGCAGTTCTTC	CASSSSGDNEQFF
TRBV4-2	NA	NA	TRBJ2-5	TGTGCCAGCAGCCAAGGATCAGCTAGAGCTCAAGAGACCCAGTACTTC	CASSQGSARAQETQYF
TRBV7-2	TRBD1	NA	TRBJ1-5	TGTGCCAGCAGCTTAGCGGCGGGGACAGTCAATCAGCCCCAGCATTTT	CASSLAAGTVNQPQHF
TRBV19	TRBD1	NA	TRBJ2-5	TGTGCCAGTAGTACCCAGACAGGGGGTGGAGAGACCCAGTACTTC	CASSTQTGGGETQYF
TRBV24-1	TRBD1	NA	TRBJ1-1	TGTGCCACCAGTGATTCAACAGGGGCGAAGACTGAAGCTTTCTTT	CATSDSTGAKTEAFF
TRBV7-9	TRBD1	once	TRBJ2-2	TGTGCCAGCACCCCATACCGGGACAGGGATGTCGGGGAGCTGTTTTTT	CASTPYRDRDVGELFF
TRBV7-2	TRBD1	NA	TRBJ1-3	TGTGCCAGCAGCTTGGGGGGACAGATGAGCTCTGGAAACACCATATATTTT	CASSLGGQMSSGNTIYF
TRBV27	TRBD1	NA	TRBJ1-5	TGTGCCAGCAGCCCTTGGGGACAGAGCAATCAGCCCCAGCATTTT	CASSPWGQSNQPQHF
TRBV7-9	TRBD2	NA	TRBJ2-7	TGTGCCAGCAGCCCTCGACTAGCGGCACCCTACGAGCAGTACTTC	CASSPRLAAPYEQYF
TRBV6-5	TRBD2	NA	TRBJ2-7	TGTGCCAGCAGTCCCGCCGGGACTAGCAGGTACGAGCAGTACTTC	CASSPAGTSRYEQYF
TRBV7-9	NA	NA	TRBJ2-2	TGTGCCAGTAGGGCGGGGCTGAACACCGGGGAGCTGTTTTTT	CASRAGLNTGELFF
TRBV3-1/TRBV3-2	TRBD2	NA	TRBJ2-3	TGTGCCAGCAGTCCAGCGGGAGGGGATACGCAGTATTTT	CASSPAGGDTQYF
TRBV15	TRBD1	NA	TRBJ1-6	TGTGCCACCAGCAGAGATAGGACAGGGATCCCCCTCCACTTT	CATSRDRTGIPLHF
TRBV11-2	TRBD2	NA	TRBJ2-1	TGTGCCAGCAGCTTAGACCTCGCTAGCGGGAGCAGGAATGAGCAGTTCTTC	CASSLDLASGSRNEQFF
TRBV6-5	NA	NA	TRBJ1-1	TGTGCCAGCAGTTCGTACACTGAAGCTTTCTTT	CASSSYTEAFF
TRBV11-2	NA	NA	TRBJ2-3	TGTGCCAGCAGCTCCCGGGAAGGACTAACGCAGTATTTT	CASSSREGLTQYF
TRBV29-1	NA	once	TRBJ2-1	TGCAGCGTTGCAAAGGGGGTGACTGGTAATGAGCAGTTCTTC	CSVAKGVTGNEQFF
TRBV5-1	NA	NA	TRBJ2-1	TGCGCCAGCAGCTACCGGGGCCAGGACGGGAGAAGCTCCTACAATGAGCAGTTCTTC	CASSYRGQDGRSSYNEQFF